This T cell receptor beta chain was identified in a study of blood T cell repertoires in COVID-19. Across the study: Both acute and convalescent COVID-19 samples were obtained from the United States, Italy and Spain. The cDNA or gDNA used as material had been derived from T cells, B-cell-depleted T cells, or PBMCs.

Per the original data handling: Amplification from reference gene primers served as the basis for estimated nucleated cell counts. Sequencing used immunoSEQ multiplex PCR; TCRdb keeps in-frame clones, though not all of them. The DNA gave D and trimming, while V, J and clone size come from that table. The sample yields 65,000 to 70,000 clones, around nine tenths seen once. The germline gives CDR1 LNHDA, CDR2 SQIVND (reference sequence). The V and J ends lost 6 bases and 0 bases respectively, with 11 bases between them. The CDR3 runs to 14 residues. The receptor comes from a woman aged 80 or older with acute or convalescent COVID-19. This chain uses TRBV19 with TRBJ1-2, with D unresolved. Sample: peripheral blood. DNA of the CDR3: TGTGCCAGTAGAAGTCTCACAGCTAACTATGGCTACACCTTC. Protein product: CASRSLTANYGYTF.